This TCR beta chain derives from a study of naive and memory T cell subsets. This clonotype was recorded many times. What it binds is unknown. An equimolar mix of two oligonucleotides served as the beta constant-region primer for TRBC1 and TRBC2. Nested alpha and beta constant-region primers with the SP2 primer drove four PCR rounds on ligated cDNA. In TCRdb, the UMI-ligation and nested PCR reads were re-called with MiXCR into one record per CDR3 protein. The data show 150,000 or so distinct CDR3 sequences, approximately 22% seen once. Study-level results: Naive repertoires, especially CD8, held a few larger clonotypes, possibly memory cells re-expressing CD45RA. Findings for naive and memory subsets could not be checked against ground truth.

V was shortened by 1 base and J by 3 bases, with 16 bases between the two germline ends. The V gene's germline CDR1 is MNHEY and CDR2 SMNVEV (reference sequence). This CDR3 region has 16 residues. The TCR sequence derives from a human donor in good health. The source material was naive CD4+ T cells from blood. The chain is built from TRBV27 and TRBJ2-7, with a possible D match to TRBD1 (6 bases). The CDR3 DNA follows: TGTGCCAGCAGTTTATACCGGGACAAAGCGGTCTACGAGCAGTACTTC. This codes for CASSLYRDKAVYEQYF.